These 16 T cell receptor beta chains originate from one sample sequenced in a study of T cells in Graves' hyperthyroidism and ophthalmopathy. RNA transcripts provided the source from which TCR beta CDR3 regions were amplified. Initially, a first-round RT-PCR of the TCR CDR3 employed the HTBI primer set. One entry per CDR3 protein results from TCRdb running MiXCR on the multiplex PCR reads. The table has hundreds of thousands of distinct CDR3 sequences, under 20% seen once. Material for sequencing was blood. All receptors derive from a woman aged 18-30 years with Graves' ophthalmopathy.

V usage is TRBV6-1 and J usage is TRBJ1-1; 7 nucleotides match TRBD1. Germline V gives CDR1 MNHNS, CDR2 SASEGT. The CDR3 is made up of 11 amino acids. The V and J ends lost 5 bases and 9 bases, in that order; junction bases with no gene match: 3. The CDR3 DNA reads TGTGCCAGCAGTCGACAGGGAAAAGCTTTCTTT. Its translation is CASSRQGKAFF.

At least ten counts were recorded for this clonotype. CDR3 in amino acids: CASSFGREYEQYF. The CDR3, as DNA: TGTGCCAGCAGTTTCGGCAGGGAGTACGAGCAGTACTTC. The V call is TRBV12-3 or TRBV12-4, the J call TRBJ2-7, with D tentatively TRBD1 or TRBD2 (5 bases each). This CDR3 has 13 residues. Trimming left V 3 bases short and J 4 bases short, with 10 bases between.

This clonotype was recorded many times. The chain has TRBV11-2 and TRBJ2-7, with D unresolved. The length of the CDR3 is 13 residues. Trimming stripped 2 bases from V and 2 bases from J, with 7 bases between. Germline CDR1 reads SGHAT; CDR2 reads FQNNGV. The CDR3 sequence: CASSLTPTYEQYF. Here the CDR3 DNA reads TGTGCCAGCAGCTTAACCCCCACCTACGAGCAGTACTTC.

This clonotype was counted at least ten times. This chain connects TRBV7-2 to TRBJ2-7, with 9 bases lining up with TRBD2. Germline CDR1 reads SGHTA; CDR2 reads FQGNSA. The CDR3 loop spans 15 amino acids. The J segment lost 4 bases and the V segment lost 3 bases, leaving 7 bases of the junction unmatched. The CDR3: CASSFPRLAAYEQYF. The CDR3, as DNA: TGTGCCAGCAGCTTTCCGAGACTAGCGGCATACGAGCAGTACTTC.

This clonotype was observed many times. The V gene is TRBV6-1, the J gene TRBJ2-1, with 14 positions matching TRBD2. The CDR3 consists of 16 residues. Germline CDR1 reads MNHNS; CDR2 reads SASEGT. J was trimmed by 6 bases and V by 5 bases; bases with no gene match: 6. CDR3 sequence reads: CASSRGLAGASNEQFF. The CDR3 DNA reads TGTGCCAGCAGTAGGGGACTAGCGGGGGCAAGCAATGAGCAGTTCTTC.

The J gene is TRBJ2-5, the V gene TRBV20-1; 15 positions agree with TRBD2. Trimming removed 1 base from V and 4 bases from J; junction bases left unmatched: 4. The CDR3 is made up of 16 amino acids. Germline V gives CDR1 DFQATT, CDR2 SNEGSKA (reference sequence). The CDR3 here is CSARVPGLAGGETQYF. CDR3 DNA sequence: TGCAGTGCTAGAGTACCGGGACTAGCGGGAGGAGAGACCCAGTACTTC.

This clonotype was observed a few times. The chain recombines TRBV12-3 or TRBV12-4 with TRBJ2-2, with TRBD2 as a possible D gene (9 bases). Trimming left V 9 bases short and J 5 bases short, with 22 bases between. This CDR3 is built from 16 residues. The CDR3 nucleotides read TGTGCCAGTAGATCCAGGGGGCTAGCGGGAACCGGGGAGCTGTTTTTT. Residues: CASRSRGLAGTGELFF.

This clonotype was seen a few times. The chain has TRBV4-1 and TRBJ2-7; D may be TRBD2 (5 bases). CDR1 and CDR2 from the germline V gene are MGHRA and YSYEKL. This CDR3 region has 16 residues. Trimming stripped 0 bases from V and 4 bases from J, with 16 bases between. CDR3 bases: TGCGCCAGCAGCCAAGATTTGGACTCGCGGTGGTACGAGCAGTACTTC. Its protein product is CASSQDLDSRWYEQYF.

This clonotype was picked up many times. The rearrangement joins TRBV6-5 to TRBJ2-7, with unresolved D. CDR1 and CDR2 from the germline V gene are MNHEY and SVGAGI. The CDR3 consists of 15 residues. Trimming removed 0 bases at V and 2 bases at J, with 11 bases between. The CDR3 sequence is CASSYSAGRTYEQYF. The CDR3 DNA is TGTGCCAGCAGTTACTCGGCAGGTCGAACCTACGAGCAGTACTTC.

Ten or more counts support this clonotype. This chain connects TRBV3-1 to TRBJ1-3; no clear D. The CDR3 length is 14 residues. The V gene's germline CDR1 is LGHDT and CDR2 YNNKEL (reference sequence). V was shortened by 1 base and J by 2 bases, with 6 bases between the two germline ends. The CDR3 region is CASSQAMAGNTIYF. The DNA of the CDR3 is TGTGCCAGCAGCCAAGCAATGGCTGGAAACACCATATATTTT.

This clonotype was seen repeatedly, ten times or more. The chain has TRBV12-3 or TRBV12-4 and TRBJ1-5; perhaps TRBD1 as D (5 bases). Trimming removed 3 bases at V and 3 bases at J, with 9 bases between. The CDR3 is 14 residues long. For the CDR3, the DNA is TGTGCCAGCAGTTTGTGGGGGACCAATCAGCCCCAGCATTTT. Its protein product is CASSLWGTNQPQHF.

This clonotype showed up many times. The CDR3 loop reads CASSPQQGGNTEAFF. In nucleotides, the CDR3 is TGTGCCAGCTCACCACAGCAGGGCGGGAACACTGAAGCTTTCTTT. The V and J genes are TRBV18 and TRBJ1-1; D perhaps matches TRBD1 (5 bases). This CDR3 is built from 15 residues. With 1 base removed from V and 1 base from J, the gap between germline ends came to 10 bases. Germline V gene lookup returns CDR1 KGHSH and CDR2 LQKENI.

For the CDR3, the DNA is TGCGCCAGCAGGCTAACATCTAATTCACCCCTCCACTTT. Translating gives CASRLTSNSPLHF. The chain carries TRBV5-1 and TRBJ1-6; D unresolved. Trimming stripped 5 bases from V and 6 bases from J, with 9 bases between. Germline V gene lookup returns CDR1 SGHRS and CDR2 YFSETQ. The CDR3 is made up of 13 amino acids. The full variable domain, completed using reference TRBV5-1 and TRBJ1-6, is KAGVTQTPRYLIKTRGQQVTLSCSPISGHRSVSWYQQTPGQGLQFLFEYFSETQRNKGNFPGRFSGRQFSNSRSEMNVSTLELGDSALYLCASRLTSNSPLHFGNGTRLTVT.

This chain joins TRBV19 and TRBJ2-2; the match to TRBD2 covers 11 bases. Per the germline V gene, CDR1 is LNHDA and CDR2 is SQIVND (reference sequence). The CDR3 has 18 residues. The V segment lost 4 bases and the J segment 3 bases; nucleotides outside the gene matches: 10. This chain's CDR3 is CASSTSGRFGGHTGELFF. CDR3 DNA: TGTGCCAGTAGTACTAGCGGGAGGTTTGGGGGCCACACCGGGGAGCTGTTTTTT. The full variable domain, completed using reference TRBV19 and TRBJ2-2, is DGGITQSPKYLFRKEGQNVTLSCEQNLNHDAMYWYRQDPGQGLRLIYYSQIVNDFQKGDIAEGYSVSREKKESFPLTVTSAQKNPTAFYLCASSTSGRFGGHTGELFFGEGSRLTVL.

This chain links TRBV9 with TRBJ1-2, with a weak D call TRBD1 (6 bases). Trimming shortened V by 0 bases and J by 4 bases, and 10 bases separated the two germline ends. There are 14 residues in the CDR3. Germline CDR1 SGDLS, CDR2 YYNGEE. Here the CDR3 DNA reads TGTGCCAGCAGCGTAGAATCGGGGGCCTATGGCTACACCTTC. Amino acid sequence: CASSVESGAYGYTF.

This clonotype was observed a handful of times. The chain is built from TRBV3-1 and TRBJ2-1, with D hard to call. The CDR3 runs 16 residues. V lost 1 base, J lost 4 bases, and 14 bases lay in between. Per germline, CDR1 LGHDT and CDR2 YNNKEL (reference sequence). CDR3 residues: CASSQGTRNFYNEQFF. The CDR3 DNA reads as TGTGCCAGCAGCCAAGGTACCCGGAACTTTTACAATGAGCAGTTCTTC.